The source of this T cell receptor beta chain is a study of T cell therapy after organ transplantation. General study points: Low CD8+ T cell yield possibly reduced coverage, hiding nonresponder expansions. Endogenous clonotypes not in therapy products appeared after therapy alongside transferred ones.

CDR3 size: 14 residues. Germline V lookup: CDR1 SNHLY, CDR2 FYNNEI. Trimming removed 0 bases from V and 4 bases from J, with 8 bases in between. TCRdb keeps only in-frame clones here, not all; method: immunoSEQ multiplex PCR. The table includes some 17,000 clones, approximately 83% detected once. About this clone itself: Antigen unknown.

The time point here: 20-29 weeks after completion of therapy. Sample: CD8+ T cells from blood, taken after autologous CMV-specific T cell therapy. The chain links TRBV2 to TRBJ2-3; D remains unclear. The source of this sequence is a human patient who had received a solid organ transplant and had CMV disease. Some of the T cells may derive from the graft donor. The CDR3 region has the DNA TGTGCCAGCAGTGAAGCGCTTCCTGCAGATACGCAGTATTTT. This codes for CASSEALPADTQYF.